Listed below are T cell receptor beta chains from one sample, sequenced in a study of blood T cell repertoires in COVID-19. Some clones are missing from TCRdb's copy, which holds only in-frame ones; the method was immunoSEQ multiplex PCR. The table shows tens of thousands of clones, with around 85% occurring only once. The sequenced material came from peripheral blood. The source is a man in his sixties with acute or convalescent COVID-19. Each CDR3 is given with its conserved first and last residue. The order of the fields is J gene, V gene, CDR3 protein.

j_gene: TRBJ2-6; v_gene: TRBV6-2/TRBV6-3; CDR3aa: CASSLDSVQAGGLESPGANVLTF
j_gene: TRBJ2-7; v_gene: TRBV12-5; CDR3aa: CASGLESGLAGGRSSYEQYF
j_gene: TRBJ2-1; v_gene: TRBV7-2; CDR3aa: CASSLVASGGANEQFF
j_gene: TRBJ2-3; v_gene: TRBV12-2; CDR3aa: CASRLGGWSTDTQYF
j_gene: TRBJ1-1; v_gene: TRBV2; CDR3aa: CASSSQGSTEAFF
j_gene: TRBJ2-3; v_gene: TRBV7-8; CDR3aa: CASSSQGAESTDTQYF
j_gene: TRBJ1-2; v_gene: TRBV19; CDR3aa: CASSITTGRPLGKGYTF
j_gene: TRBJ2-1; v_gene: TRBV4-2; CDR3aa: CASSQDSAGEVEQFF
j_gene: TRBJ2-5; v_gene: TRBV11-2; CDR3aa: CASSYTGGDTQETQYF
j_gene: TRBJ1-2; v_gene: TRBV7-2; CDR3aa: CASSLGRGYGYTF
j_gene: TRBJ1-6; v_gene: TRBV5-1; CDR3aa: CASKEQNSPLHF
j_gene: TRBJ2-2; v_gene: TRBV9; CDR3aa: CASSVESVTGELFF
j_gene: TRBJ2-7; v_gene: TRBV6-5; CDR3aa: CASSSGVEQYF
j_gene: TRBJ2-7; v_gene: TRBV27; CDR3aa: CASSFKGQGASGPQYF
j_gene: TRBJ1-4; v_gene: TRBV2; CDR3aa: CASKWSEDEKLFF
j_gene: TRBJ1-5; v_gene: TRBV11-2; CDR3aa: CASSLEAGSGQPQHF
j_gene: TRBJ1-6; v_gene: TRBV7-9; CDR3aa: CASSDTSSTVNSPLHF
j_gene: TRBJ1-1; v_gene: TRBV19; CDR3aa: CASSPLSPGEAFF
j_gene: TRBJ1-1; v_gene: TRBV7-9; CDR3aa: CASSPQGSGVEAFF
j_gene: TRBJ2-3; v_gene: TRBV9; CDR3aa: CASSAGIGSADTQYF
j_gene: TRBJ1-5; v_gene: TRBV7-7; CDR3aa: CASSENLNQPQHF
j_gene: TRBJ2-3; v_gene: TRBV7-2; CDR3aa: CASRAGGDTQYF
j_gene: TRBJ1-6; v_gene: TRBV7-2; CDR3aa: CASSTGQGDYSPLHF
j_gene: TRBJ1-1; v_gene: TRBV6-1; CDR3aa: CASSEGSGRGPTEAFF
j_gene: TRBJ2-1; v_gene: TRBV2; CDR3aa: CASSERLANEQFF
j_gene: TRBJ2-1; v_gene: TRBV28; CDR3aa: CASRPGGSYNEQFF
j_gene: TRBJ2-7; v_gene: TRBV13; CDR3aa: CASSLGIGGEQYF
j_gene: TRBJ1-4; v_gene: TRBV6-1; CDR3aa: CASSELGVATNEKLFF
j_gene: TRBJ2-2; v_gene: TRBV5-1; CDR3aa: CASRGDTNTGELFF
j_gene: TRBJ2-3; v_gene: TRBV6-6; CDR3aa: CASRGTSGGLTDTQYF
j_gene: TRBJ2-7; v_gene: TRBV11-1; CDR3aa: CASSVGLQGGEQYF
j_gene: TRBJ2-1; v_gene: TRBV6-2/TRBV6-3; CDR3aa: CASSRDSSWDYNEQFF
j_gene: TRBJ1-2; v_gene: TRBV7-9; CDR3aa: CASSETAGFGYTF